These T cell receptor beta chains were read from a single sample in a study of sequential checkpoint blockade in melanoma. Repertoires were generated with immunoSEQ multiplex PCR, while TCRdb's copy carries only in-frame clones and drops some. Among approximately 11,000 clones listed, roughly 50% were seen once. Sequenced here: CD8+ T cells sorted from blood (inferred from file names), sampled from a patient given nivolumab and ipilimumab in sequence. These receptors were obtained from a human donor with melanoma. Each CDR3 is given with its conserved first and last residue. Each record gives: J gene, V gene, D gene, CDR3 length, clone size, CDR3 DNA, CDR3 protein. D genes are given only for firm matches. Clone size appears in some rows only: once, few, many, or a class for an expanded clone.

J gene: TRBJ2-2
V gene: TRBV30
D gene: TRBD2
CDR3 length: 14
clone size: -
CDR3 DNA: TGTGCCTGGAGTAGCGGGAGGGGCTACGGGGAGCTGTTTTTT
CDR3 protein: CAWSSGRGYGELFF

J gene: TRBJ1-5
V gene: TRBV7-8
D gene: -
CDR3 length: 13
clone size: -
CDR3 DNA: TGTGCCAGCAGCGGCAGGGTTGGTCAGCCCCAGCATTTT
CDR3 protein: CASSGRVGQPQHF

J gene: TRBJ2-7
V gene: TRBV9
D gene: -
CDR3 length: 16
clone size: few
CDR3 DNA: TGTGCCAGCAGTACTAACATTCGGGGAAGCTCCTACGAGCAGTACTTC
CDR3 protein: CASSTNIRGSSYEQYF

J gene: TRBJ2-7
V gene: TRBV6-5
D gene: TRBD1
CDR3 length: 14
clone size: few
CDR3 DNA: TGTGCCAGCAGTGAATCGCCAGGGGGCACCGAGCAGTACTTC
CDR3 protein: CASSESPGGTEQYF

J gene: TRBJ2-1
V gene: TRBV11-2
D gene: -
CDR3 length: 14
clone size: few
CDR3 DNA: TGTGCCAGCAGCCGCGAAGGCAGGGTCGATGAGCAGTTCTTC
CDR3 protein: CASSREGRVDEQFF

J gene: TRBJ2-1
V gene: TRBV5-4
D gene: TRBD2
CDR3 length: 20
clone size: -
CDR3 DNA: TGTGCCAGCAGCCTACTAGCGGGAGGCGCTTTCAACAGCTCCTACAATGAGCAGTTCTTC
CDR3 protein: CASSLLAGGAFNSSYNEQFF

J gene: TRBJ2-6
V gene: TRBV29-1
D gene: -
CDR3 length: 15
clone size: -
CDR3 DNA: TGCAGCGTTGAAGTAGGGGCCCCTGGGGCCAACGTCCTGACTTTC
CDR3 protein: CSVEVGAPGANVLTF

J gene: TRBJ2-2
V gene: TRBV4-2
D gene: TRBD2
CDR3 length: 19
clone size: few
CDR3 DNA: TGTGCCAGCAGCCACCCCGATGGGGGGGTCTTCGCGAACACCGGGGAGCTGTTTTTT
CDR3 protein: CASSHPDGGVFANTGELFF

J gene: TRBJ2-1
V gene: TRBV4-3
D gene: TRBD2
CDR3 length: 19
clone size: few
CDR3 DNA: TGCGCCAGCAGCCAAAGACCGGGACTAGCGGGAATTCCCTACAATGAGCAGTTCTTC
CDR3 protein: CASSQRPGLAGIPYNEQFF

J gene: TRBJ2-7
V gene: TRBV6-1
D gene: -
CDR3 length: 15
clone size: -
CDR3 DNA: TGTGCCAGCTGTCCGGGGGTCTCGAAACACTACGAGCAGTACTTC
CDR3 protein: CASCPGVSKHYEQYF

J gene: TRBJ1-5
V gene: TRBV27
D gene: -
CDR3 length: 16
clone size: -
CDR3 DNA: TGTGCCAGCAGTTTATTGGGGGGTCGGGACAATCAGCCCCAGCATTTT
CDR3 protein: CASSLLGGRDNQPQHF

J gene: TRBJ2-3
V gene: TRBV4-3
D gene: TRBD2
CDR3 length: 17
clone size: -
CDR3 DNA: TGCGCCAGCAGCCAAGAAGTCCCGGGAGGTTTTAGAGATACGCAGTATTTT
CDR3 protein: CASSQEVPGGFRDTQYF

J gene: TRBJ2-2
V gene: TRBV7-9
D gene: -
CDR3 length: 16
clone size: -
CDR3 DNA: TGTGCCAGCAGCCCTATGACAGCTGCGAACACCGGGGAGCTGTTTTTT
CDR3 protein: CASSPMTAANTGELFF

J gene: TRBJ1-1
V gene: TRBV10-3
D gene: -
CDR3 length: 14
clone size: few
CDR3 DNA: TGTGCCTCCAAACCTCCCTTGGGGGGCACTGAAGCTTTCTTT
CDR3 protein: CASKPPLGGTEAFF

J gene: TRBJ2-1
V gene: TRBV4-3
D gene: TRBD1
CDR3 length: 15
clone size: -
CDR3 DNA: TGCGCCAGCAGCCAAGCCCGACAGGGTAGGAATGAGCAGTTCTTC
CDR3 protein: CASSQARQGRNEQFF

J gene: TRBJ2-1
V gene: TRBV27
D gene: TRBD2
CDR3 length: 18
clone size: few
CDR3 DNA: TGTGCCAGCAGTTTATACCCCCTTGGGGGAGGGGCCTACAATGAGCAGTTCTTC
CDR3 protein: CASSLYPLGGGAYNEQFF

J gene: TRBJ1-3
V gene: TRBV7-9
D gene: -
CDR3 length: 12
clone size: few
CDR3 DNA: TGTGCCACCCCGGGAGCTGGAAACACCATATATTTT
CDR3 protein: CATPGAGNTIYF

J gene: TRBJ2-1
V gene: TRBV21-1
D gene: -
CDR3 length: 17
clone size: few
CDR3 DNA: TGTGCCAGCAGCAATGGACTAGCGGCGGGTTCCTACAATGAGCAGTTCTTC
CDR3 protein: CASSNGLAAGSYNEQFF

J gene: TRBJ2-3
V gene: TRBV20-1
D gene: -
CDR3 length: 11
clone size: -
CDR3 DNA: TGCAGTGCCCCTCGGGGAGATACGCAGTATTTT
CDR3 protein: CSAPRGDTQYF

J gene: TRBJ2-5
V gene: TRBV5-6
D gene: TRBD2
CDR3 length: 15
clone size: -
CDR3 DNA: TGTGCCAGCAGCTTGGCTCAGAGCGGGAGGGAGACCCAGTACTTC
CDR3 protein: CASSLAQSGRETQYF

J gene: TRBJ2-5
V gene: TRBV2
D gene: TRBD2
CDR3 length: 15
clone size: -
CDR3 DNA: TGTGCCAGCAGTGAACCACGGGGAGGGATGGAGACCCAGTACTTC
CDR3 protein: CASSEPRGGMETQYF

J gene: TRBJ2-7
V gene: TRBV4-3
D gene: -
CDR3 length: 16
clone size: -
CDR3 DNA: TGCGCCAGCAGCCAATGGGACTTTACAGATTCCTACGAGCAGTACTTC
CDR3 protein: CASSQWDFTDSYEQYF

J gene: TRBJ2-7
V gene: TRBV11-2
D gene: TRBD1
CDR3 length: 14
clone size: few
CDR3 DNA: TGTGCCAGCAGCTATGACAGGGGGATTTACGAGCAGTACTTC
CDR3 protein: CASSYDRGIYEQYF

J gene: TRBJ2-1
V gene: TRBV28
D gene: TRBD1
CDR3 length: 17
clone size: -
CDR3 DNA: TGTGCCAGCAGCCCGACAGGGGGCGATCTGACATGGAATGAGCAGTTCTTC
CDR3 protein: CASSPTGGDLTWNEQFF

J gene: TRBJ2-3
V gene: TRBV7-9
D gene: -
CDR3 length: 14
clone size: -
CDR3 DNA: TGTGCCAGCAGCTTAGGTCTAGGAGCAGATACGCAGTATTTT
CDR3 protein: CASSLGLGADTQYF

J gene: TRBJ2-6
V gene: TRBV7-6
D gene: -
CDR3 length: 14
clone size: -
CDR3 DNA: TGTGCCAGCAGCCTATTTACTGGGGCCAACGTCCTGACTTTC
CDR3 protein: CASSLFTGANVLTF

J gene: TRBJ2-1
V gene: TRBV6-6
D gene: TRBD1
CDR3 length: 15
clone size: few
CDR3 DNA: TGTGCCAGCAGTCTGACAGGGAGCTCCTACAATGAGCAGTTCTTC
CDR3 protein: CASSLTGSSYNEQFF

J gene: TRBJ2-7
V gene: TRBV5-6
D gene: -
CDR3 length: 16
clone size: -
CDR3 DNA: TGTGCCAGCAGCTTGGACAGAAAGACAGTATCCTACGAGCAGTACTTC
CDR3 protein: CASSLDRKTVSYEQYF

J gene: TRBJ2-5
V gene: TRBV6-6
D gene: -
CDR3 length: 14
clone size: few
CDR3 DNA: TGTGCCAGCAGGCGGGGCCGGAGCCAAGAGACCCAGTACTTC
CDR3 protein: CASRRGRSQETQYF

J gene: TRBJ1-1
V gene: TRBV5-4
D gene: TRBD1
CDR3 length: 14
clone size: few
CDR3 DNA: TGTGCCAGCAACCCAGGGGGAGGGAACACTGAAGCTTTCTTT
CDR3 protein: CASNPGGGNTEAFF

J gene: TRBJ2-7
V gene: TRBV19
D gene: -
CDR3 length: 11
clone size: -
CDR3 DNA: TGTGCCACACAGTATCACTACGAGCAGTACTTC
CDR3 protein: CATQYHYEQYF

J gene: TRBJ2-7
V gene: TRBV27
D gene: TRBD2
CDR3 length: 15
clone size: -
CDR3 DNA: TGTGCCAGCCGAGGACTAGCGGGTAGTTCCTACGAGCAGTACTTC
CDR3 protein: CASRGLAGSSYEQYF

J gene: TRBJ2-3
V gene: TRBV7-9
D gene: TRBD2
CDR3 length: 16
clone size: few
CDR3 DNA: TGTGCCAGCAGCCCCTATAGCGGGGGAGGCACAGATACGCAGTATTTT
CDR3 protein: CASSPYSGGGTDTQYF

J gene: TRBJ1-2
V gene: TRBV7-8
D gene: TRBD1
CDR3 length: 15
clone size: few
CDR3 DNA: TGTGCCAGCAGAGCCCGGACAGGGTTTAACTATGGCTACACCTTC
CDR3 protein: CASRARTGFNYGYTF

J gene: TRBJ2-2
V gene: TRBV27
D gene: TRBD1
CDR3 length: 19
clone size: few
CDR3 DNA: TGTGCCAGCAGTTACTCCCCGGACAGGCCCGCGGGTTTAGGCGGGGAGCTGTTTTTT
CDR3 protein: CASSYSPDRPAGLGGELFF

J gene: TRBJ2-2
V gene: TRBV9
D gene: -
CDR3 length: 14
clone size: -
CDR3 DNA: TGTGCCAGCAGCGTAGCCCAGGGCGCCGGGGAGCTGTTTTTT
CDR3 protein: CASSVAQGAGELFF

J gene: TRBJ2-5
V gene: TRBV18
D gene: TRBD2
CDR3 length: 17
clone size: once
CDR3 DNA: TGTGCCAGCTCACCACCGGATGGCGGGAGGGCCGGTGAGACCCAGTACTTC
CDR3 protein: CASSPPDGGRAGETQYF

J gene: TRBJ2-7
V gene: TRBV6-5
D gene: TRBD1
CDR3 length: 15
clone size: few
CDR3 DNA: TGTGCCAGCAGTACCGGGACAGGGAGCTCCTACGAGCAGTACTTC
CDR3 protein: CASSTGTGSSYEQYF

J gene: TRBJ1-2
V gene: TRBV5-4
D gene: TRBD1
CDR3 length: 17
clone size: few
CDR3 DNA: TGTGCCAGCAGCTGGAAGGCCCTGGGACAGTCGAGCTATGGCTACACCTTC
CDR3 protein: CASSWKALGQSSYGYTF

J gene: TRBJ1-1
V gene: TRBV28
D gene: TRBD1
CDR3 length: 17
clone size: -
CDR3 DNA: TGTGCCAGCAGTACCCGGGACAGGGGACCCATGAACACTGAAGCTTTCTTT
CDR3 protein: CASSTRDRGPMNTEAFF

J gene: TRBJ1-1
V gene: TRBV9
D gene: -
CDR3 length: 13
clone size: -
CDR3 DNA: TGTGCCTGCAGCGTAACAGAGAACACTGAAGCTTTCTTT
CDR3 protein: CACSVTENTEAFF

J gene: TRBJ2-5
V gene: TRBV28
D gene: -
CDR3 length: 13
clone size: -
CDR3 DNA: TGTGCCAGCAGCCCCCCCCCTCAAGAGACCCAGTACTTC
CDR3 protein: CASSPPPQETQYF

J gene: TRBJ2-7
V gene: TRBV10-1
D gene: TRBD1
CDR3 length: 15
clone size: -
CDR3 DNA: TGCGCCAGCAGTGCCGGGACAGGCCTCTCCTACGAGCAGTACTTC
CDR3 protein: CASSAGTGLSYEQYF

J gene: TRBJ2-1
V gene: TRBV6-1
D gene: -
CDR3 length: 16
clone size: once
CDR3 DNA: TGTGCCAGCAGTGAGAATGTTATTCGGTCCTACAATGAGCAGTTCTTC
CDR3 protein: CASSENVIRSYNEQFF

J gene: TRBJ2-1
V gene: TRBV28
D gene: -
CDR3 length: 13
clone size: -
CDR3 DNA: TGTGCCAGCAGTTTAGAGGGTTTCGATGAGCAGTTCTTC
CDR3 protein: CASSLEGFDEQFF

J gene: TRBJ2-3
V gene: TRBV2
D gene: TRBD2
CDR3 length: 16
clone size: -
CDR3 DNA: TGTGCCAGCAGGGTTCTAGCGGGAGAGATCACAGATACGCAGTATTTT
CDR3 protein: CASRVLAGEITDTQYF

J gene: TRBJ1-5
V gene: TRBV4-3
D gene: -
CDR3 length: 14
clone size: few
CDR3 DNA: TGCGCCAGCAGCCAAGAGCGGGATATGGGGCCCCAGCATTTT
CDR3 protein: CASSQERDMGPQHF

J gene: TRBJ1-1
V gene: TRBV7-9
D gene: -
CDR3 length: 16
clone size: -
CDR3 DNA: TGTGCCAGCAGCTCGTTACCCCCGGCGTCCGGGGCTGAAGCTTTCTTT
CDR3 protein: CASSSLPPASGAEAFF

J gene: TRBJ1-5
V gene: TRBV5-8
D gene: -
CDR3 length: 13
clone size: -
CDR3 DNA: TGTGCCAGCAGCTTGGCGAGCAATCAGCCCCAGCATTTT
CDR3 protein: CASSLASNQPQHF

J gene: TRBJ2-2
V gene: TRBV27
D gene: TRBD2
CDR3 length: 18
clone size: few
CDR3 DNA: TGTGCCAGCAGGGAGATGACTAGCGGGAGCGGTAACACCGGGGAGCTGTTTTTT
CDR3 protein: CASREMTSGSGNTGELFF

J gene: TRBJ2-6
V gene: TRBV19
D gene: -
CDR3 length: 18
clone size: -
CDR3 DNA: TGTGCCAGTAGTATGATAAGGGACTCTCGCTCTGGGGCCAACGTCCTGACTTTC
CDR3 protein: CASSMIRDSRSGANVLTF

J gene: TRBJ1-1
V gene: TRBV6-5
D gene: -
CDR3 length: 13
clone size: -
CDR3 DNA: TGTGCCAGCAACACAGGTGGGAACACTGAAGCTTTCTTT
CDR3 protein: CASNTGGNTEAFF

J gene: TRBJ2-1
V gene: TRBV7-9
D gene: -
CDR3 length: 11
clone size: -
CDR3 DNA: TGTGCCAGCAGTTCGGCTATAGCTACGTTCTTC
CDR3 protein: CASSSAIATFF

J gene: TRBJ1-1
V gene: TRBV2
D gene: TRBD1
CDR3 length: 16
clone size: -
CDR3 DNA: TGTGCCAGCAGTGAACAGGGACAGTTCATGAACACTGAAGCTTTCTTT
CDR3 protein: CASSEQGQFMNTEAFF

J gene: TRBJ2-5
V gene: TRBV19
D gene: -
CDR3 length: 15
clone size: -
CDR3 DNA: TGTGCCAGTAGTGTGGCAGGACACCCCGGGGAGACCCAGTACTTC
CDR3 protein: CASSVAGHPGETQYF

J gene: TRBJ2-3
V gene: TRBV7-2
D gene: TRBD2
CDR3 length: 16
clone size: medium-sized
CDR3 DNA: TGTGCCAGCAGCTTAGCTGGTAGCGGGAGACCAGATACGCAGTATTTT
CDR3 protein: CASSLAGSGRPDTQYF

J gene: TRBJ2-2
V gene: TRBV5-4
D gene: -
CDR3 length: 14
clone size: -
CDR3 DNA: TGTGCCAGCAGCTTGGGAGGGAACACCGGGGAGCTGTTTTTT
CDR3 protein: CASSLGGNTGELFF

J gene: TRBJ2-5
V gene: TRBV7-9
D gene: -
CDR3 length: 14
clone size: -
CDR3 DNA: TGTGCCAGCTCCCCCCCTCTATTAAAAGAGACCCAGTACTTC
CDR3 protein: CASSPPLLKETQYF

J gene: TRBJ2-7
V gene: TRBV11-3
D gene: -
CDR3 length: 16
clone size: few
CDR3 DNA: TGTGCCAGCAGCTTAGAAGGGGATCTCGGTAGGTACGAGCAGTACTTC
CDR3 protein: CASSLEGDLGRYEQYF